One sample yielded the 28 T cell receptor beta chains listed below, sequenced in a study of T cell clonality in common variable immunodeficiency. The study, taken as a whole, reports: Fewer deletions and N-nucleotide insertions were reportedly seen in common variable immunodeficiency TCR beta sequences.

Their antigen targets remain unknown. Produced via immunoSEQ multiplex PCR; TCRdb's table is partial and in-frame only. This sample carries about 18,000 clones, none of them present only once. The specimen sequenced was peripheral blood mononuclear cells. The source is a human donor with common variable immunodeficiency.

At least ten counts were recorded for this clone. The CDR3 goes on 3 residues after the read ends, and that part is filled in from the germline J gene. The chain links TRBV9 to TRBJ2-7; 12 bases fit TRBD2. The CDR3 has 17 residues. V shed 2 bases, J shed 4 bases, and the junction held 10 bases outside the gene matches. Germline V lookup: CDR1 SGDLS, CDR2 YYNGEE. The CDR3 bases that were read are TGTGCCAGCAGCGTCGCCACCCTAGCGGGAGGGCCTTACGAG. Protein: CASSVATLAGGPYE. The full CDR3 sequence reads CASSVATLAGGPYEQYF.

This clone was detected ten times or more. The read is 3 residues too short to cover the CDR3 end, so that end is filled in from the germline J gene. The rearrangement uses TRBV2 and TRBJ2-1, with TRBD1 matching over 9 bases. Trimming at V came to 7 bases and at J to 5 bases, leaving 9 bases not matched to a gene. Germline V gene data show CDR1 as SNHLY and CDR2 as FYNNEI. The CDR3 runs to 15 residues. The CDR3 sequence is CASTSTGGGNNEQFF. CDR3 DNA, as far as it was read: TGTGCCAGCACCTCCACAGGGGGCGGCAACAATGAG. Full variable domain (missing parts from reference TRBV2 and TRBJ2-1): EPEVTQTPSHQVTQMGQEVILRCVPISNHLYFYWYRQILGQKVEFLVSFYNNEISEKSEIFDDQFSVERPDGSNFTLKIRSTKLEDSAMYFCASTSTGGGNNEQFFGPGTRLTVL.

This clone was counted a few times. The read ends 3 residues shy of where the CDR3 ends; the end is completed using the germline J gene. The chain carries TRBV18 and TRBJ1-1; unclear D gene. Trimming pared 2 bases from V and 7 bases from J, leaving 11 bases between. The CDR3 loop spans 13 amino acids. CDR1 and CDR2 from the germline V gene are KGHSH and LQKENI. CDR3 amino acids: CASSPDQYREAFF. The sequenced part of the CDR3 DNA is TGTGCCAGCTCACCAGATCAGTACCGTGAA. The variable domain in full, completed from reference TRBV18 and TRBJ1-1, reads NAGVMQNPRHLVRRRGQEARLRCSPMKGHSHVYWYRQLPEEGLKFMVYLQKENIIDESGMPKERFSAEFPKEGPSILRIQQVVRGDSAAYFCASSPDQYREAFFGQGTRLTVV.

There are many counts of this clone. The read terminates 3 residues ahead of where the CDR3 ends, so the germline J gene completes it. This chain uses TRBV24-1 with TRBJ2-1; D is undetermined. CDR1 and CDR2 from the germline V gene are KGHDR and SFDVKD. The V end was cut by 3 bases, the J end by 5 bases, with 4 bases between. The CDR3 covers 12 residues. The CDR3 is CATSDRDNEQFF. CDR3 DNA (partial): TGTGCCACCAGTGATAGGGACAATGAG.

This clone is medium-sized (0.01 to 0.1%) in the sample. The CDR3 is CASKREEDEQFF. Partial CDR3 DNA: TGTGCCAGTAAGCGGGAGGAGGATGAG. The V call is TRBV19, the J call TRBJ2-1; TRBD2 matches at 9 bases. The read ends 3 residues before the CDR3 terminus; that terminus is restored from the germline J gene. Per germline, CDR1 LNHDA and CDR2 SQIVND (reference sequence). The CDR3 is made up of 12 amino acids. The trim removed 7 bases at V and 8 bases at J, leaving 3 bases unmatched.

This clone has at least ten counts. The read ends 3 residues shy of where the CDR3 ends; the end is completed using the germline J gene. The V and J genes are TRBV12-3 or TRBV12-4 and TRBJ1-1; D may be TRBD1 (6 bases). CDR3 length equals 14 residues. V gave up 2 bases and J gave up 1 base, with 8 bases separating them. The CDR3 sequence is CASSLRGRNTEAFF. Incomplete CDR3 DNA: TGTGCCAGCAGTTTAAGGGGGAGGAACACTGAA.

This clone was seen repeatedly, ten times or more. The read terminates 3 residues ahead of where the CDR3 ends, so the germline J gene completes it. J is TRBJ1-2 and V is TRBV30; D not resolved. This CDR3 region has 11 residues. The germline gives CDR1 GTSNPN, CDR2 SVGIG (reference sequence). CDR3 in amino acids: CAWSQLKGYTF. Partial CDR3 DNA: TGTGCCTGGAGTCAGTTGAAAGGC.

This clone has ten or more counts. CDR3 DNA, as far as it was read: TGCAGTGCTAGTATTGCGGGAGAGGGCGAGACC. Protein sequence: CSASIAGEGET. The CDR3 in its entirety is CSASIAGEGETQYF. The chain couples TRBV20-1 to TRBJ2-5, with 7 bases lining up with TRBD2. The CDR3 goes on 3 residues after the read ends, and that part is filled in from the germline J gene. From germline, CDR1 is DFQATT and CDR2 SNEGSKA (reference sequence). V gave up 3 bases and J gave up 5 bases; unmatched junction bases: 9. This CDR3 comprises 14 residues.

As concerns this clone: Read data end 3 residues before the CDR3 end; the end is taken from the germline J gene. The V and J genes are TRBV2 and TRBJ1-4; the D is unclear. The length of the CDR3 is 13 residues. With 4 bases removed from V and 8 bases from J, the gap between germline ends came to 11 bases. Germline V CDR1 and CDR2: SNHLY, FYNNEI. The CDR3 DNA, read in part, is TGTGCCAGCAGTGGCGACATTTCCGAAAAA. It specifies CASSGDISEK. The full CDR3 reads CASSGDISEKLFF.

This clone was recorded at least ten times. The read halts 3 residues ahead of the CDR3 end, with the missing end drawn from the germline J gene. V is TRBV12-3 or TRBV12-4 and J is TRBJ2-7, with D possibly TRBD1 on 5 matching bases. The CDR3 length is 13 residues. V lost 1 base and J 2 bases, leaving 6 bases between the germline ends. The part of the CDR3 DNA that was read is TGTGCCAGCAGTTTAGAGGACACCTACGAG. Protein product: CASSLEDTYE. The whole CDR3 reads CASSLEDTYEQYF.

In its sample, this clone was seen many times. The DNA ends 3 residues before the CDR3 does, and the rest of the CDR3 is filled in from the germline J gene. This sequence joins TRBV7-9 and TRBJ1-5; no clear D gene. CDR3 size: 14 residues. V lost 3 bases and J lost 6, with 12 bases in between. In germline, CDR1 is SEHNR, CDR2 FQNEAQ (reference sequence). The DNA read from the CDR3 is TGTGCCAGCAGCTTCGGGGATGTAAGTCAGCCC. Amino acid sequence: CASSFGDVSQP. The whole CDR3 protein is CASSFGDVSQPQHF.

This clone was found many times. Read data end 3 residues before the CDR3 end; the end is taken from the germline J gene. The chain has TRBV20-1 and TRBJ2-2, with TRBD2 matching over 7 bases. Germline values: CDR1 DFQATT, CDR2 SNEGSKA (reference sequence). The CDR3 is 17 amino acids. Losses at the gene ends were 0 bases for V and 0 bases for J; bases not matched to a gene: 7. The DNA read from the CDR3 is TGCAGTGCTAGAGACCCCCCGGGGGGAGCGAACACCGGGGAG. It translates to CSARDPPGGANTGE. The full-length CDR3 reads as CSARDPPGGANTGELFF.

The table lists this clone with many counts. Coverage ceases 3 residues before the CDR3 finishes, and the germline J gene fills in the end. This sequence joins TRBV20-1 and TRBJ1-2; D remains ambiguous. V gave up 6 bases and J gave up 4 bases, with 12 bases separating them. CDR3 length: 12 residues. CDR1 DFQATT and CDR2 SNEGSKA come from the germline V gene (reference sequence). The sequenced CDR3 bases are TGCAGTGCCCGCACAGTGTCCTATGGC. Encoded protein: CSARTVSYG. The entire CDR3 protein reads CSARTVSYGYTF.

This clone was counted at least ten times. Read sequence stops 3 residues before the CDR3 end, and the germline J gene provides the missing end. The chain couples TRBV2 to TRBJ1-1; 10 nucleotides align to TRBD1. The germline V gene encodes CDR1 SNHLY and CDR2 FYNNEI. After removal of 11 bases from V and 4 bases from J, the junction contained 7 bases not matched to a gene. The CDR3 covers 13 residues. CDR3 DNA (partial): TGTGCCGGGAGACAGGGGGCGGTCACTGAA. Protein sequence: CAGRQGAVTE. The whole CDR3 protein reads CAGRQGAVTEAFF.

In its sample, this clone was seen many times. Sequencing ends 3 residues short of the CDR3 end; the germline J gene provides the rest. The V call is TRBV28, the J call TRBJ2-7; D is unresolved. CDR3 length: 10 amino acids. Germline loops: CDR1 MDHEN, CDR2 SYDVKM. The V end was cut by 8 bases, the J end by 3 bases, with 5 bases between. The sequenced part of the CDR3 DNA is TGTGCCAGCGGCCTCTACGAG. It yields the protein CASGLYE. The CDR3 as a whole reads CASGLYEQYF.

The sample holds many counts of this clone. The read finishes 3 residues shy of the CDR3 end, and the germline J gene is used to complete it. The chain couples TRBV19 to TRBJ1-1, with 9 bases fitting TRBD1. Germline V gene sequence: CDR1 LNHDA, CDR2 SQIVND (reference sequence). V shed 9 bases and J 1 base; nucleotides not matched to a gene: 6. The CDR3 covers 14 residues. CDR3 DNA, as far as it was read: TGTGCCAGCAGACAGGACAGGGGGAACACTGAA. Translation gives CASRQDRGNTE. The CDR3 reads in full as CASRQDRGNTEAFF.

This clone came up many times. The read finishes 3 residues shy of the CDR3 end, and the germline J gene is used to complete it. This chain uses TRBV20-1 with TRBJ2-2; D is unclear. Germline V CDR1 and CDR2: DFQATT, SNEGSKA (reference sequence). V was cut by 5 bases and J by 4 bases, with 17 bases left in between. The length of the CDR3 is 15 residues. The covered CDR3 bases are TGCAGTGCTCGTGACGGTGGAAGGGTCACCGGGGAG. Encoded protein: CSARDGGRVTGE. The full CDR3 sequence reads CSARDGGRVTGELFF.

This clone was seen ten or more times. The CDR3 spells CSARDRVKSRPDTQYF. The CDR3 bases that were read are TGCAGTGCTAGAGATCGGGTCAAAAGCCGGCCAGATACG. This chain connects TRBV20-1 to TRBJ2-3; D gene unclear. The read stops 3 residues short of the end of the CDR3; the missing end is completed from the germline J gene. There are 16 residues in the CDR3. CDR1 is DFQATT and CDR2 is SNEGSKA in the germline V gene (reference sequence). The ends were cut back, 0 bases at V and 4 bases at J, with 17 bases in the middle.

This clone appeared many times. The observed sequence ends 3 residues before the CDR3 terminus, with the missing tail filled in from the germline J gene. This chain joins TRBV11-2 and TRBJ2-7, with no clear D. V gave up 2 bases and J gave up 0 bases, with 11 bases separating them. CDR1 and CDR2 (germline): SGHAT, FQNNGV. CDR3 length equals 15 residues. The chain's CDR3 is CASSLMLAASYEQYF. The sequenced CDR3 bases are TGTGCCAGCAGCTTAATGTTAGCTGCCTCCTACGAG.

Turning to this clone: The CDR3 goes on 3 residues after the read ends, and that part is filled in from the germline J gene. V is TRBV19 and J is TRBJ1-4; 12 bases agree with TRBD1. There are 14 residues in the CDR3. V gave up 6 bases and J gave up 10 bases; unmatched junction bases: 6. Germline V gives CDR1 LNHDA, CDR2 SQIVND (reference sequence). The sequenced part of the CDR3 DNA is TGTGCCAGTAGCCGGGGACAGGGGGCAGGAAAA. Its translation: CASSRGQGAGK. The CDR3 in full is CASSRGQGAGKLFF. Full variable domain (rest looked up from reference TRBV19 and TRBJ1-4): DGGITQSPKYLFRKEGQNVTLSCEQNLNHDAMYWYRQDPGQGLRLIYYSQIVNDFQKGDIAEGYSVSREKKESFPLTVTSAQKNPTAFYLCASSRGQGAGKLFFGSGTQLSVL.

At least ten counts were recorded for this clone. Partial CDR3 DNA: TGCAGTGCTCAACAGGATTGGGGCGAG. Translation gives CSAQQDWGE. The entire CDR3 reads CSAQQDWGEQYF. This chain joins TRBV20-1 and TRBJ2-7, with a possible D match to TRBD1 (5 bases). Read sequence stops 3 residues before the CDR3 end, and the germline J gene provides the missing end. V lost 5 bases to trimming and J lost 6 bases, with 14 bases between them. The CDR3 runs 12 residues. Per the germline V gene, CDR1 is DFQATT and CDR2 is SNEGSKA (reference sequence).

This clone was counted at least ten times. The CDR3 is cut off 3 residues early in the read; its end comes from the germline J gene. The V and J genes are TRBV30 and TRBJ1-1, with TRBD1 identical over 7 bases. Germline V gene lookup returns CDR1 GTSNPN and CDR2 SVGIG (reference sequence). This CDR3 spans 15 amino acids. After removal of 8 bases from V and 5 bases from J, the junction contained 17 bases not matched to a gene. The CDR3 here is CAGRRRTGIITEAFF. Incomplete CDR3 DNA: TGTGCCGGGCGTCGGAGGACAGGTATTATAACTGAA.

There are many counts of this clone. The DNA ends 3 residues before the CDR3 does, and the rest of the CDR3 is filled in from the germline J gene. The genes are TRBV18 and TRBJ1-5, with 9 bases lining up with TRBD1. In germline, CDR1 is KGHSH, CDR2 LQKENI. V shed 4 bases and J 7 bases; nucleotides not matched to a gene: 5. The CDR3 is made up of 14 amino acids. Incomplete CDR3 DNA: TGTGCCAGCTCACTCGACAGGGGGGTGCAGCCC. As protein: CASSLDRGVQP. The whole CDR3 is CASSLDRGVQPQHF.

In this sample, this clone turned up many times. The DNA ends 3 residues before the CDR3 does, and the rest of the CDR3 is filled in from the germline J gene. This chain joins TRBV10-3 and TRBJ2-7, with TRBD1 matching over 11 bases. The ends lost 6 bases at V and 5 bases at J; junction bases unmatched: 6. CDR3 length: 14 amino acids. Germline V CDR1 and CDR2: ENHRY, SYGVKD. The covered CDR3 bases are TGTGCCATCAGGCCCGGACAGGGGGCGGACGAG. Residues: CAIRPGQGADE. The CDR3, in full, reads CAIRPGQGADEQYF.

This clone was found many times. The read is 3 residues too short to cover the CDR3 end, so that end is filled in from the germline J gene. This chain uses TRBV20-1 with TRBJ2-4; 7 bases line up with TRBD1. CDR1 is DFQATT and CDR2 is SNEGSKA in the germline V gene (reference sequence). With V trimmed by 7 bases and J by 9 bases, 18 bases remained unmatched. CDR3 length: 15 amino acids. The sequenced CDR3 bases are TGCAGTGGGAAGAGAGGAGACAGGGTCTTTGGCATT. It specifies CSGKRGDRVFGI. The whole CDR3 region reads CSGKRGDRVFGIQYF.

This clone has ten or more counts. The CDR3 end lies 3 residues beyond the end of the read and is filled in from the germline J gene. The chain carries TRBV2 and TRBJ2-5; a weak D match, TRBD2 (7 bases). Looked up from germline, CDR1 is SNHLY and CDR2 is FYNNEI. CDR3 length: 18 amino acids. The V gene lost 1 base and the J gene lost 7 bases, with 25 bases spanning the gap. The covered CDR3 bases are TGTGCCAGCAGTGAAGTCGGCGACCGGGACATCTGGGGGGGGACC. Residues: CASSEVGDRDIWGGT. The complete CDR3 reads CASSEVGDRDIWGGTQYF.

This clone appeared many times. The read gets to within 3 residues of the CDR3 end, and the germline J gene fills in the rest. The chain uses TRBV6-2 or TRBV6-3 and TRBJ2-7; TRBD2 matches 10 bases. The germline gives CDR1 MNHEY, CDR2 SVGEGT. V was clipped by 8 bases and J by 3 bases; unmatched bases: 4. The CDR3 consists of 13 residues. CDR3 bases read: TGTGCCAGCCTCTGGACTAGCGGCTACGAG. This gives the protein CASLWTSGYE. The complete CDR3 sequence is CASLWTSGYEQYF.

This clone was seen repeatedly, ten times or more. The missing CDR3 end, 3 residues past where the read stops, is filled in from the germline J gene. This rearrangement joins TRBV20-1 to TRBJ2-7; 7 nucleotides agree with TRBD2. The ends lost 0 bases at V and 4 bases at J; junction bases unmatched: 9. The CDR3 has 15 amino acids. The germline gives CDR1 DFQATT, CDR2 SNEGSKA (reference sequence). CDR3 bases read: TGCAGTGCTAGAGAGCTGGCGGGAGCATCGTACGAG. It is translated as CSARELAGASYE. The whole CDR3 sequence is CSARELAGASYEQYF.